This TCR beta chain was recovered during a study of read filtering for tumor transcriptome and immune sequencing. Overall study: The cohort had 17 men and approximately 13 women aged roughly 47 to 90, mean about 66 years. Whole-transcriptome libraries were prepared after DNase treatment.

Regarding this clonotype: This may arise from a read error, as a much more abundant clone is one base away.

From about 0.4 ug of RNA, a library with molecular barcoded alpha/delta and beta/gamma adaptors was made. MiXCR, run by TCRdb on the reads, gives a single entry per CDR3 protein. The profile shows tens of thousands of distinct CDR3 sequences, roughly 14% of them singletons. Bone marrow was sampled from every patient at the time of active disease. The sample comprised a population of CD138-negative cells sorted from bone marrow. The receptor was derived from a donor aged 40 or older with multiple myeloma.

CDR3 DNA: TGTGCCAGCAGTTTAACGGGACGGTTCCAAGAGACCCGGTACTTC. It yields the protein CASSLTGRFQETRYF. This chain connects TRBV28 to TRBJ2-5; D tentatively fits TRBD1 or TRBD2 (5 bases each). The CDR3 spans 15 residues. Looked up from germline, CDR1 is MDHEN and CDR2 is SYDVKM.